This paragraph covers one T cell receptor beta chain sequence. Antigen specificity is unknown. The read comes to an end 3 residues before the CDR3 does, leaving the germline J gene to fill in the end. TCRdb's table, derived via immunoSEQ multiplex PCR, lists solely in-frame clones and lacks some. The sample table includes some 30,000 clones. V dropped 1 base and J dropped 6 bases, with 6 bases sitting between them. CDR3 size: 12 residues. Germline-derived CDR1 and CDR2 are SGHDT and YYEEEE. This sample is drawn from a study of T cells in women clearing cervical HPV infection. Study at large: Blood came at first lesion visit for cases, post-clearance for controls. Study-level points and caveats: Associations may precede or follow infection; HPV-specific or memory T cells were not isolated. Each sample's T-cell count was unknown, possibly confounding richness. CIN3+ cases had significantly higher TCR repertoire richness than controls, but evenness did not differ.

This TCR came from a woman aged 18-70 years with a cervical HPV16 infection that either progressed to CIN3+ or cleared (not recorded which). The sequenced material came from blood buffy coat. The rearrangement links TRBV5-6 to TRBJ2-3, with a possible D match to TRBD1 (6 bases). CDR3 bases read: TGTGCCAGCAGCTTGAGGGGGGATACG. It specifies CASSLRGDT. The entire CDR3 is CASSLRGDTQYF.